The rows below give T cell receptor beta chains drawn from one sample of a study of shared clonotypes between healthy human individuals. The protocol was immunoSEQ multiplex PCR, while the TCRdb copy is restricted to in-frame clones and leaves out a portion. The repertoire holds about 820,000 clones, with 92% as singletons. The material sequenced was naive CD8+ T cells sorted from blood. Receptor source: a man younger than 45 in good health. Both conserved end residues are part of each CDR3. A D gene is named only where the DNA matches it firmly. Clone sizes are given selectively: once, few, many, or a class where the clone is expanded.

TRBV6-4	NA	TRBJ1-5	NA	CASSEGIGNQPQHF	TGTGCCAGCAGTGAGGGGATAGGCAATCAGCCCCAGCATTTT
TRBV7-8	NA	TRBJ1-2	NA	CASSSDSFRQSSRIGGYTF	TGTGCCAGCAGCTCCGACTCGTTCCGACAGAGCTCTCGTATTGGTGGCTACACCTTC
TRBV11-2	once	TRBJ2-7	TRBD2	CASSQPASGTSYEQYF	TGTGCCAGCAGCCAACCAGCTAGCGGAACCTCCTACGAGCAGTACTTC
TRBV28	NA	TRBJ1-1	TRBD1	CASSPGGTEAFF	TGTGCCAGCAGTCCAGGGGGAACTGAAGCTTTCTTT
TRBV27	NA	TRBJ1-5	NA	CASSLGGVLGVQPQHF	TGTGCCAGCAGTTTAGGTGGGGTTCTAGGGGTTCAGCCCCAGCATTTT
TRBV5-1	NA	TRBJ2-2	NA	CASSSTGELFF	TGCGCCAGCAGTAGTACGGGGGAGCTGTTTTTT
TRBV5-6	NA	TRBJ2-7	NA	CASSPIYEQYF	TGTGCCAGCAGCCCTATTTACGAGCAGTACTTC
TRBV27	NA	TRBJ2-2	NA	CASSDDTGELFF	TGTGCCAGCAGCGACGACACCGGGGAGCTGTTTTTT
TRBV6-5	NA	TRBJ2-7	NA	CASSYAIGAYEQYF	TGTGCCAGCAGTTACGCGATAGGGGCCTACGAGCAGTACTTC
TRBV4-1	NA	TRBJ2-1	TRBD1	CASSPGTGTDWSSYNEQFF	TGCGCCAGCAGCCCCGGGACAGGGACGGACTGGAGCTCCTACAATGAGCAGTTCTTC
TRBV27	NA	TRBJ1-1	TRBD1	CASSLWGQGGNTEAFF	TGTGCCAGCAGTTTATGGGGACAGGGAGGGAACACTGAAGCTTTCTTT
TRBV27	once	TRBJ2-2	TRBD2	CASSLVPGLAGPTGELFF	TGTGCCAGCAGTTTAGTCCCGGGACTAGCGGGGCCCACCGGGGAGCTGTTTTTT
TRBV5-1	NA	TRBJ2-7	NA	CASSPPSYEQYF	TGCGCCAGCAGCCCCCCCTCCTACGAGCAGTACTTC
TRBV6-5	few	TRBJ2-7	TRBD1	CASSWDSSYEQYF	TGTGCCAGCAGCTGGGACAGCTCCTACGAGCAGTACTTC
TRBV27	NA	TRBJ2-3	TRBD2	CASSVGTSPDTQYF	TGTGCCAGCAGTGTTGGGACTAGCCCAGATACGCAGTATTTT
TRBV15	NA	TRBJ2-7	TRBD2	CATTSGYEQYF	TGTGCCACAACTAGCGGGTACGAGCAGTACTTC
TRBV27	NA	TRBJ2-1	TRBD2	CATSGLAGSDEQFF	TGTGCCACCTCGGGGCTAGCGGGGTCCGATGAGCAGTTCTTC
TRBV5-1	NA	TRBJ2-2	NA	CASSDGGRGTGELFF	TGCGCCAGCTCGGACGGGGGGCGAGGGACCGGGGAGCTGTTTTTT
TRBV2	once	TRBJ2-6	TRBD1	CASSEGTGGSGANVLTF	TGTGCCAGCAGTGAAGGGACAGGGGGCTCTGGGGCCAACGTCCTGACTTTC
TRBV6-4	NA	TRBJ2-1	TRBD2	CASSESGSEDEQFF	TGTGCCAGCAGTGAGAGCGGGAGTGAAGATGAGCAGTTCTTC
TRBV7-9	NA	TRBJ2-5	TRBD2	CASSPPWAGGRKETQYF	TGTGCCAGCAGCCCCCCCTGGGCGGGAGGAAGGAAAGAGACCCAGTACTTC
TRBV10-3	NA	TRBJ2-1	TRBD2	CAISDRDYRKSSYNEQFF	TGTGCCATCAGCGACCGGGACTATAGAAAGAGCTCCTACAATGAGCAGTTCTTC
TRBV19	once	TRBJ2-7	TRBD1	CASSPGTGGYEQYF	TGTGCCAGTAGCCCAGGGACAGGGGGTTACGAGCAGTACTTC
TRBV13	NA	TRBJ2-1	NA	CASSSDNNEQFF	TGTGCCAGCAGCTCGGACAACAATGAGCAGTTCTTC
TRBV6-5	NA	TRBJ1-1	NA	CASSISGNTEAFF	TGTGCCAGCAGTATTTCAGGGAACACTGAAGCTTTCTTT
TRBV14	NA	TRBJ2-2	TRBD2	CASSLRQKTSTYTGELFF	TGTGCCAGCAGCTTACGACAGAAGACTAGCACATACACCGGGGAGCTGTTTTTT
TRBV11-2	NA	TRBJ2-1	NA	CASSLEAALLASRSYNEQFF	TGTGCCAGCAGCTTAGAGGCGGCTCTTCTAGCGTCACGTTCCTACAATGAGCAGTTCTTC
TRBV2	NA	TRBJ1-1	NA	CASSRSRGSLRLMNTEAFF	TGTGCCAGCAGCCGAAGTCGAGGAAGCCTAAGGTTGATGAACACTGAAGCTTTCTTT
TRBV5-1	NA	TRBJ2-1	NA	CASSLVGAHFDEQFF	TGCGCCAGCAGCTTGGTTGGGGCCCACTTTGATGAGCAGTTCTTC
TRBV10-2	NA	TRBJ2-7	TRBD1	CASSETRPGQVIHEQYF	TGCGCCAGCAGTGAAACCCGACCGGGACAGGTAATCCACGAGCAGTACTTC
TRBV6-4	NA	TRBJ2-3	NA	CASSDSVQSTDTQYF	TGTGCCAGCAGTGACTCAGTACAGTCCACAGATACGCAGTATTTT
TRBV11-2	NA	TRBJ1-3	NA	CASSLGGMRNTIYF	TGTGCCAGCAGCTTAGGAGGGATGAGAAACACCATATATTTT
TRBV7-9	NA	TRBJ2-3	NA	CASSEASDTQYF	TGTGCCAGCAGCGAGGCAAGTGATACGCAGTATTTT
TRBV10-1	NA	TRBJ2-5	NA	CASSESVAQETQYF	TGCGCCAGCAGTGAGTCGGTGGCCCAAGAGACCCAGTACTTC
TRBV27	NA	TRBJ2-3	NA	CASSFAPGDTQYF	TGTGCCAGCAGTTTTGCCCCCGGAGATACGCAGTATTTT
TRBV29-1	NA	TRBJ2-1	NA	CSGGLNEQFF	TGCAGCGGTGGACTTAATGAGCAGTTCTTC